This T cell receptor (beta chain) originates from a study of early T cells in non-severe SARS-CoV-2 infection. Study background: Sequencing of unsorted whole blood was done on bulk RNA, leaving chains unpaired. Whole-study results and caveats: VDJdb-based annotation leaned toward anti-spike CD8 responses and missed private and CD4 specificities.

The CDR3 extends over 15 amino acids. Germline V gives CDR1 SQVTM, CDR2 ANQGSEA. V lost 3 bases and J 6 bases, leaving 17 bases between the germline ends. Comment on this clonotype: Antigen specificity is unknown.

Researchers tagged individual cDNA molecules with unique molecular identifiers. TCRdb fed the 5' RACE reads into MiXCR, producing one record per CDR3 protein. The profile covers 55,000 to 70,000 distinct CDR3 sequences, with 9% to 15% appearing a single time and less than 2% taken by the ten largest. The source material was whole blood. The chain couples TRBV29-1 to TRBJ2-2; D possibly corresponds to TRBD1 (5 bases). This TCR was recovered from an adult who was a healthcare worker with PCR-confirmed SARS-CoV-2 infection or an uninfected control (not recorded which). CDR3 nucleotides: TGCAGCGTTGACTCCACCCAGGGTATCCCCGGGGAGCTGTTTTTT. This codes for CSVDSTQGIPGELFF.